The 31 T cell receptor beta chains in this list originate from one sample, sequenced in a study of CD8 T cells in Susac syndrome. The RNA input was 0.5 to 1 ug, and it was reverse transcribed with random hexamers. TCRdb itself ran the immunoSEQ multiplex PCR reads through MiXCR, one entry per CDR3 protein. The table has about 400,000 distinct CDR3 sequences, roughly 85% seen once. Sequencing input: CD8+ T cells from PBMCs. Receptors were obtained from a human donor with multiple sclerosis.

The chain uses TRBV30 and TRBJ2-3, with a weak D call TRBD1 (6 bases). Germline V gene sequence: CDR1 GTSNPN, CDR2 SVGIG (reference sequence). The CDR3 sequence is 15 residues long. The V end was cut by 0 bases, the J end by 0 bases, with 10 bases between. This chain's CDR3 is CAWSVAGASTDTQYF. In DNA form, the CDR3 reads TGTGCCTGGAGTGTAGCAGGGGCCAGCACAGATACGCAGTATTTT.

V is TRBV29-1 and J is TRBJ1-2, with 11 bases matching TRBD1. Germline values: CDR1 SQVTM, CDR2 ANQGSEA. J gave up 8 bases and V 4 bases, and 6 bases lay outside the gene matches. The CDR3 sequence is 13 residues long. As DNA, the CDR3 is TGCAGCGTTGGGACAGGGGGCCTTCCCGGCTACACCTTC. It translates to CSVGTGGLPGYTF. Full variable domain (missing parts from reference TRBV29-1 and TRBJ1-2): SAVISQKPSRDICQRGTSLTIQCQVDSQVTMMFWYRQQPGQSLTLIATANQGSEATYESGFVIDKFPISRPNLTFSTLTVSNMSPEDSSIYLCSVGTGGLPGYTFGSGTRLTVV.

J is TRBJ1-1 and V is TRBV28; no clear D gene. The CDR3 has 15 residues. From germline, CDR1 is MDHEN and CDR2 SYDVKM. V was trimmed by 7 bases and J by 0 bases, leaving 15 bases between them. CDR3 DNA: TGTGCCAGCAATCCAGCGGCGGACCTGAACACTGAAGCTTTCTTT. This codes for CASNPAADLNTEAFF.

The gene calls are TRBV7-2 and TRBJ2-1; 10 positions match TRBD2. There are 16 residues in the CDR3. Per the germline V gene, CDR1 is SGHTA and CDR2 is FQGNSA. V lost 1 base and J lost 7; bases outside the gene matches: 7. Written as DNA, the CDR3 is TGTGCCAGCAGCTTAGATGTAAGCGGGGGGGCGAATGAGCAGTTCTTC. Residues: CASSLDVSGGANEQFF.

The chain joins TRBV4-1 to TRBJ1-2, with 7 positions matching TRBD1. The J segment lost 2 bases and the V segment lost 2 bases, leaving 5 bases of the junction unmatched. The V gene's germline CDR1 is MGHRA and CDR2 YSYEKL. The CDR3 runs 15 residues. CDR3: CASSQWMGQNYGYTF. The CDR3 bases are TGCGCCAGCAGCCAATGGATGGGACAGAACTATGGCTACACCTTC.

This chain uses TRBV27 with TRBJ1-2, with a weak D call TRBD1 (6 bases). This CDR3 comprises 17 residues. Germline CDR1 and CDR2: MNHEY and SMNVEV (reference sequence). V gave up 2 bases and J gave up 5 bases, with 21 bases separating them. The CDR3 here is CASSLGAGAPRRYGYTF. The CDR3 nucleotides are TGTGCCAGCAGTTTAGGGGCAGGGGCCCCCCGACGGTATGGCTACACCTTC.

This clonotype was picked up a small number of times. V and J are TRBV11-2 and TRBJ2-7; no reliable D call. V was cut by 5 bases and J by 3 bases, with 17 bases left in between. The CDR3 has 15 residues. CDR1 and CDR2 (germline): SGHAT, FQNNGV. This CDR3 reads CASSVTVGPGYEQYF. CDR3 bases: TGTGCCAGCAGCGTAACTGTAGGACCCGGCTACGAGCAGTACTTC.

This chain connects TRBV3-1 to TRBJ2-2, with D possibly matching TRBD2 (6 bases). CDR1 and CDR2 from the germline V gene are LGHDT and YNNKEL (reference sequence). This CDR3 is 15 amino acids long. V was trimmed by 4 bases and J by 3 bases, leaving 12 bases between them. This CDR3 is CASSLLARDTGELFF. In nucleotides, the CDR3 is TGTGCCAGCAGCCTGCTAGCGAGGGACACCGGGGAGCTGTTTTTT. The full variable domain, in which reference TRBV3-1 and TRBJ2-2 provide the parts outside the CDR3, is DTAVSQTPKYLVTQMGNDKSIKCEQNLGHDTMYWYKQDSKKFLKIMFSYNNKELIINETVPNRFSPKSPDKAHLNLHINSLELGDSAVYFCASSLLARDTGELFFGEGSRLTVL.

The CDR3 DNA sequence: TGTGCCAGCAGCTTGGAAGCCAGCGCAGAGACCCAGTACTTC. It translates to CASSLEASAETQYF. The V gene is TRBV5-4, the J gene TRBJ2-5, with unresolved D. In germline, CDR1 is SGHNT, CDR2 YYREEE (reference sequence). V lost 0 bases and J 4 bases, leaving 10 bases between the germline ends. The CDR3 consists of 14 residues.

This sequence joins TRBV11-2 and TRBJ1-6; D ambiguous. Trimming pared 0 bases from V and 0 bases from J, leaving 9 bases between. Per the germline V gene, CDR1 is SGHAT and CDR2 is FQNNGV. The CDR3 has 17 residues. Here the CDR3 reads CASSLDMPNSYNSPLHF. The CDR3, as DNA: TGTGCCAGCAGCTTAGATATGCCAAACTCCTATAATTCACCCCTCCACTTT.

This clonotype came up a few times. The genes are TRBV11-2 and TRBJ2-1; D gene uncertain. Germline V gene lookup returns CDR1 SGHAT and CDR2 FQNNGV. The CDR3 has 12 residues. V lost 5 bases and J 8 bases, leaving 10 bases between the germline ends. DNA for the CDR3: TGTGCCAGCAGCCCTATTCAAGATGAGCAGTTCTTC. Protein sequence: CASSPIQDEQFF. Full variable domain (rest looked up from reference TRBV11-2 and TRBJ2-1): EAGVAQSPRYKIIEKRQSVAFWCNPISGHATLYWYQQILGQGPKLLIQFQNNGVVDDSQLPKDRFSAERLKGVDSTLKIQPAKLEDSAVYLCASSPIQDEQFFGPGTRLTVL.

The chain has TRBV2 and TRBJ1-2; no definite D call. The ends were cut back, 10 bases at V and 8 bases at J, with 14 bases in the middle. CDR3 length: 11 residues. Germline V gene sequence: CDR1 SNHLY, CDR2 FYNNEI. CDR3 region: CANKRLAGYTF. Written as DNA, the CDR3 is TGTGCCAACAAACGACTAGCCGGCTACACCTTC.

The J gene is TRBJ2-3, the V gene TRBV12-3 or TRBV12-4, with unresolved D. Trimming pared 5 bases from V and 6 bases from J, leaving 6 bases between. This CDR3 spans 11 amino acids. CDR3 nucleotide sequence: TGTGCCAGCAGTCCCCAGGATACGCAGTATTTT. Encoded protein: CASSPQDTQYF.

The chain combines TRBV27 with TRBJ2-2; TRBD2 matches at 11 bases. J gave up 4 bases and V 6 bases, and 7 bases lay outside the gene matches. Germline values: CDR1 MNHEY, CDR2 SMNVEV (reference sequence). The CDR3 runs 16 residues. This CDR3 is CASSYPLAGGTGELFF. CDR3 in DNA: TGTGCCAGCAGCTATCCCCTAGCGGGGGGCACCGGGGAGCTGTTTTTT.

The chain carries TRBV30 and TRBJ1-1; D uncertain. Trimming cost V 1 base and J 1 base, with 7 bases left between them. Germline CDR1 is GTSNPN and CDR2 is SVGIG (reference sequence). This CDR3 has 13 residues. In DNA, the CDR3 is TGTGCCTGGAGTGAGGTCAGGAACACTGAAGCTTTCTTT. This encodes CAWSEVRNTEAFF.

This chain's CDR3 is CASSSPTGETYEQYF. For the CDR3, the DNA is TGTGCCAGCAGCTCACCCACAGGGGAGACCTACGAGCAGTACTTC. This rearrangement joins TRBV7-9 to TRBJ2-7; 7 bases map to TRBD1. In germline, CDR1 is SEHNR, CDR2 FQNEAQ (reference sequence). The V segment lost 4 bases and the J segment 2 bases; nucleotides outside the gene matches: 8. The CDR3 is 15 amino acids.

The chain combines TRBV9 with TRBJ2-4; 12 bases agree with TRBD2. The germline CDR1 and CDR2 sequences are SGDLS and YYNGEE. V trimming: 4 bases; J trimming: 0 bases; junction bases outside the gene matches: 2. CDR3 length: 16 amino acids. As DNA, the CDR3 is TGTGCCAGCAGCCCGGGACTAGCGGGAGCCAAAAACATTCAGTACTTC. Encoded protein: CASSPGLAGAKNIQYF.

This sequence joins TRBV28 and TRBJ2-1; D remains ambiguous. Trimming took 4 bases from V and 6 from J, leaving 10 bases between them. The CDR3 loop spans 13 amino acids. The germline CDR1 and CDR2 sequences are MDHEN and SYDVKM. CDR3 amino acids: CASSSESPNEQFF. The CDR3 nucleotides read TGTGCCAGCAGTTCAGAGTCCCCCAATGAGCAGTTCTTC.

The chain joins TRBV27 to TRBJ2-1; D ambiguous. The CDR3 has 13 amino acids. In germline, CDR1 is MNHEY, CDR2 SMNVEV (reference sequence). V was shortened by 6 bases and J by 4 bases, with 10 bases between the two germline ends. CDR3 protein: CASSLDPYNEQFF. The DNA of the CDR3 is TGTGCCAGCAGCCTAGACCCATACAATGAGCAGTTCTTC.

Only a few counts were recorded for this clonotype. J is TRBJ2-1 and V is TRBV6-1, with 8 nucleotides matching TRBD2. The CDR3 consists of 13 residues. Germline V gene sequence: CDR1 MNHNS, CDR2 SASEGT. Trimming cost V 4 bases and J 13 bases; bases outside gene matches: 9. The CDR3 DNA sequence: TGTGCCAGCAGTGGAAGCGGGAGTCCTCACCAGTTCTTC. Protein sequence: CASSGSGSPHQFF.

This rearrangement joins TRBV5-1 to TRBJ1-1; D uncertain. Germline lookup yields CDR1 SGHRS and CDR2 YFSETQ. The V and J ends lost 3 bases and 0 bases respectively, with 12 bases between them. The CDR3 extends over 15 amino acids. The CDR3 spells CASSSSVELNTEAFF. The CDR3 coding sequence is TGCGCCAGCAGCTCTTCGGTAGAGCTGAACACTGAAGCTTTCTTT.

The chain recombines TRBV18 with TRBJ2-3, with D possibly TRBD2 on 6 matching bases. Trimming removed 2 bases at V and 8 bases at J, with 17 bases between. CDR1 KGHSH and CDR2 LQKENI come from the germline V gene. There are 15 residues in the CDR3. This CDR3 is CASSPVSTREGTQYF. In DNA, the CDR3 is TGTGCCAGCTCACCAGTGTCAACGCGGGAAGGTACGCAGTATTTT.

The V call is TRBV7-6, the J call TRBJ1-4, with a weak D call TRBD1 (6 bases). V lost 5 bases, J lost 8 bases, and 18 bases lay in between. CDR1 is SGHVS and CDR2 is FNYEAQ in the germline V gene. CDR3 length: 15 residues. The chain's CDR3 is CASSPSWGAGEKLFF. The CDR3 nucleotides read TGTGCCAGCAGCCCATCGTGGGGGGCTGGGGAAAAACTGTTTTTT.

This clonotype was observed a handful of times. The genes are TRBV10-3 and TRBJ2-5; D is uncertain. Between the trimmed V and J ends, which lost 3 bases and 1 base, there was a span of 9 bases. The length of the CDR3 is 14 residues. CDR1 and CDR2 from the germline V gene are ENHRY and SYGVKD. The CDR3 sequence is CAISEGLVQETQYF. CDR3 sequence (DNA): TGTGCCATCAGTGAAGGGCTCGTCCAAGAGACCCAGTACTTC.

The chain has TRBV28 and TRBJ2-7; tentatively, D is TRBD2 (6 bases). Trimming stripped 6 bases from V and 0 bases from J, with 18 bases between. The CDR3 spans 16 residues. Germline CDR1 MDHEN, CDR2 SYDVKM. CDR3 nucleotides: TGTGCCAGCAGATCAAGACCCGGACTAACCTCCTACGAGCAGTACTTC. This gives the protein CASRSRPGLTSYEQYF.

The CDR3 DNA reads as TGTGCCAGCAGCTTAGGCAGGGAGGGGGCGGACAATGATGAGCAGTTCTTC. Protein product: CASSLGREGADNDEQFF. The gene calls are TRBV13 and TRBJ2-1; D may be TRBD1 or TRBD2 (7 bases each). The germline CDR1 and CDR2 sequences are PRHDT and FYEKMQ (reference sequence). The CDR3 sequence is 17 residues long. V dropped 0 bases and J dropped 8 bases, with 20 bases sitting between them.

This clonotype was seen once. This chain uses TRBV15 with TRBJ2-7, with D uncertain. V lost 4 bases and J 7 bases, leaving 23 bases between the germline ends. The length of the CDR3 is 16 residues. Germline assignment: CDR1 LNHNV and CDR2 YYDKDF (reference sequence). Here the CDR3 reads CATSTPREDGSGEQYF. CDR3 nucleotides: TGTGCCACCAGCACCCCCAGAGAAGACGGCTCGGGTGAGCAGTACTTC. Variable domain in full (rest from reference TRBV15 and TRBJ2-7): DAMVIQNPRYQVTQFGKPVTLSCSQTLNHNVMYWYQQKSSQAPKLLFHYYDKDFNNEADTPDNFQSRRPNTSFCFLDIRSPGLGDTAMYLCATSTPREDGSGEQYFGPGTRLTVT.

The chain couples TRBV7-2 to TRBJ2-4; the D gene is possibly TRBD2 (5 bases). The germline V gene has CDR1 SGHTA and CDR2 FQGNSA. This CDR3 spans 12 amino acids. The germline V and J ends were trimmed by 3 bases and 9 bases, with 9 bases remaining between them. The DNA for the CDR3 is TGTGCCAGCAGCTTTTTCGGAGGCATTCAGTACTTC. The encoded protein is CASSFFGGIQYF.

J is TRBJ2-7 and V is TRBV7-2; D might be TRBD1 (6 bases). Trimming shortened V by 3 bases and J by 3 bases, and 12 bases separated the two germline ends. Germline V gene data show CDR1 as SGHTA and CDR2 as FQGNSA. The CDR3 runs 14 residues. DNA of the CDR3: TGTGCCAGCAGCTTCGGACAGAGTGGCTACGAGCAGTACTTC. Amino acids: CASSFGQSGYEQYF. Looking up the rest from reference TRBV7-2 and TRBJ2-7 gives the full variable domain: GAGVSQSPSNKVTEKGKDVELRCDPISGHTALYWYRQSLGQGLEFLIYFQGNSAPDKSGLPSDRFSAERTGGSVSTLTIQRTQQEDSAVYLCASSFGQSGYEQYFGPGTRLTVT.

This chain connects TRBV13 to TRBJ2-7, with D perhaps TRBD2 (7 bases). CDR1 is PRHDT and CDR2 is FYEKMQ in the germline V gene (reference sequence). V was pared by 3 bases and J by 6 bases, with 9 bases between. There are 12 residues in the CDR3. CDR3 region: CASSFGGREQYF. In DNA, the CDR3 is TGTGCCAGCAGCTTCGGGGGGCGCGAGCAGTACTTC.

V and J are TRBV7-9 and TRBJ1-2, with 10 positions matching TRBD1. The CDR3 is made up of 16 amino acids. Germline values: CDR1 SEHNR, CDR2 FQNEAQ (reference sequence). Trimming took 5 bases from V and 4 from J; bases not matched to a gene: 10. The CDR3 protein is CASSNRDRGLVYGYTF. The CDR3 DNA reads TGTGCCAGCAGCAACCGGGACAGGGGATTGGTCTATGGCTACACCTTC.